The rows below give T cell receptor beta chains drawn from one sample of a study of blood T cell repertoires in COVID-19. Profiled with immunoSEQ multiplex PCR; TCRdb holds only in-frame clones, not every one. The sample contains 100,000 to 120,000 clones, about 72% of which appear only once. Sequenced sample: peripheral blood. These receptors all come from a woman aged 60-75 years with acute or convalescent COVID-19. CDR3s include the opening cysteine and the closing phenylalanine or tryptophan. D genes are given only for firm matches. Clone size is not always given. Where it is, it says once, few, many or a class for expanded clones.

j_call	v_call	clone_size	d_call	cdr3_nt	cdr3_aa
TRBJ1-2	TRBV11-2	.	.	TGTGCCAGCAGCTTAAAGTCGACAGCCCGGGGCTACACCTTC	CASSLKSTARGYTF
TRBJ2-7	TRBV7-8	few	.	TGTGCCAGCAGCCCCAGCAGGGGGGTATCCTACGAGCAGTACTTC	CASSPSRGVSYEQYF
TRBJ2-7	TRBV7-6	few	.	TGTGCCAGCAGCCCCCTTTTAGACTCCTACGAGCAGTACTTC	CASSPLLDSYEQYF
TRBJ2-1	TRBV7-9	.	TRBD1	TGTGCCAGCAGCTTGCCGAGACAGGGTGACAATGAGCAGTTCTTC	CASSLPRQGDNEQFF
TRBJ1-2	TRBV7-2	.	.	TGTGCCAGCAGCTTAGTGGGGGGGCCTCGCGGCTACACCTTC	CASSLVGGPRGYTF
TRBJ1-2	TRBV27	.	TRBD1	TGTGCCAGCAGTTTAGGGACAGCCTTCCGGCATTATGGCTACACCTTC	CASSLGTAFRHYGYTF
TRBJ1-4	TRBV2	.	.	TGTGCCAGCACCGCCCGGGTCCCTAATGAAAAACTGTTTTTT	CASTARVPNEKLFF
TRBJ1-6	TRBV30	.	.	TGTGCCGCTGGGGCGACCAGCTCCTATAATTCACCCCTCCACTTT	CAAGATSSYNSPLHF
TRBJ1-2	TRBV7-2	.	TRBD1	TGTGCCAGCAGCTTGGGGTACGTGAGACAGGGAAATTATGGCTACACCTTC	CASSLGYVRQGNYGYTF
TRBJ1-6	TRBV30	.	.	TGTGCCTGGAGTGTACAAGGTCGGGATTCACCCCTCCACTTT	CAWSVQGRDSPLHF
TRBJ2-7	TRBV5-1	.	.	TGCGCCAGCAGCTTGGTGGACAGCACCTACGAGCAGTACTTC	CASSLVDSTYEQYF
TRBJ2-1	TRBV4-1	.	TRBD2	TGCGCCAGCAGCCAAGATCCTAGCGGGGAATACAATGAGCAGTTCTTC	CASSQDPSGEYNEQFF
TRBJ1-1	TRBV10-3	.	.	TGTGCCATCAGTGTTTCAGGCTCTGAAGCTTTCTTT	CAISVSGSEAFF
TRBJ1-6	TRBV24-1	.	.	TGTGCCACATCATTCGGGGTGAATTCACCCCTCCACTTT	CATSFGVNSPLHF
TRBJ1-1	TRBV30	.	TRBD1	TGTGCCTGGAGTGTACGGGGCATGGGGACAGGAGTGGGCACTGAAGCTTTCTTT	CAWSVRGMGTGVGTEAFF
TRBJ2-1	TRBV6-5	.	.	TGTGCCAGCAGTTACGGCATTCAACAGTTCTTC	CASSYGIQQFF
TRBJ2-3	TRBV5-1	.	TRBD2	TGCGCCAGCAGCTTGTTGTCTGCGGGGGGCATAGGAGATACGCAGTATTTT	CASSLLSAGGIGDTQYF
TRBJ2-3	TRBV7-9	.	.	TGTGCCAGCAGCTTCGGCAGGGGCCCAAGAGGCACAGATACGCAGTATTTT	CASSFGRGPRGTDTQYF
TRBJ1-1	TRBV19	.	.	TGTGCCAGTAGTGTTGACAGCCACACTGAAGCTTTCTTT	CASSVDSHTEAFF
TRBJ2-7	TRBV27	few	.	TGTGCCAGCAGTACTCCGCCGATTACAGGATCTGTGGAGCAGTACTTC	CASSTPPITGSVEQYF
TRBJ2-1	TRBV6-1	.	TRBD2	TGTGCCAGCAGTGAAGCGTTCGGGGGGGCGTCCGGGAATGAGCAGTTCTTC	CASSEAFGGASGNEQFF
TRBJ1-1	TRBV9	.	.	TGTGCCAGCAGCGTATTCGGCGGGAACACTGAAGCTTTCTTT	CASSVFGGNTEAFF